The rows below give T cell receptor beta chains drawn from one sample of a study of blood T cell repertoires in COVID-19. Measured with immunoSEQ multiplex PCR; TCRdb has only the in-frame clones, and not every one. The repertoire holds approximately 100,000 clones, roughly four fifths seen once, with over 9.5% in the top ten. Sequenced input: peripheral blood. The receptor source for this set is a human donor in a cohort sampled during active COVID-19. CDR3s include the opening cysteine and the closing phenylalanine or tryptophan. The D gene is left open where the match is weak. Expanded clones get a size class; other rows say once, few or many, or leave the size out.

size	V	length	D	J	CDR3	DNA
few	TRBV19	13	NA	TRBJ2-7	CASSINLVGEQYF	TGTGCCAGTAGTATAAATCTGGTCGGCGAGCAGTACTTC
NA	TRBV7-2	15	TRBD1	TRBJ2-7	CASSLAGTGGYEQYF	TGTGCCAGCAGCTTAGCTGGGACAGGGGGCTACGAGCAGTACTTC
NA	TRBV4-2	13	NA	TRBJ1-3	CASSQGLGNTIYF	TGTGCCAGCAGCCAGGGGCTTGGAAACACCATATATTTT
NA	TRBV19	14	TRBD1	TRBJ1-2	CASSTPGQGGGYTF	TGTGCCAGTAGTACCCCGGGACAGGGAGGCGGCTACACCTTC
NA	TRBV12-3/TRBV12-4	11	TRBD1	TRBJ1-2	CASSLGGGSTF	TGTGCCAGCAGTTTAGGAGGGGGCAGCACCTTC
NA	TRBV5-1	15	NA	TRBJ1-1	CASSLAAVVNTEAFF	TGCGCCAGCAGCTTGGCGGCGGTTGTGAACACTGAAGCTTTCTTT
NA	TRBV3-1/TRBV3-2	14	NA	TRBJ1-6	CASTLSSYNSPLHF	TGTGCCAGCACTCTGAGCTCCTATAATTCACCCCTCCACTTT
NA	TRBV7-8	17	NA	TRBJ1-3	CASSLRPRGTSGNTIYF	TGTGCCAGCAGCTTACGCCCTCGGGGTACCTCTGGAAACACCATATATTTT
NA	TRBV18	15	TRBD1	TRBJ1-4	CASSPPGQRNEKLFF	TGTGCCAGCTCACCACCGGGACAGCGTAATGAAAAACTGTTTTTT
NA	TRBV6-2/TRBV6-3	11	NA	TRBJ1-1	CASSYWREAFF	TGTGCCAGCAGTTACTGGAGGGAAGCTTTCTTT
NA	TRBV19	15	NA	TRBJ1-5	CASSIQASPNQPQHF	TGTGCCAGTAGTATCCAGGCGAGCCCCAATCAGCCCCAGCATTTT
NA	TRBV9	15	TRBD1	TRBJ1-3	CASSVGQGGGNTIYF	TGTGCCAGCAGCGTAGGACAGGGGGGTGGAAACACCATATATTTT
NA	TRBV12-3/TRBV12-4	13	TRBD1	TRBJ2-1	CASSRDRGNEQFF	TGTGCCAGCAGTCGGGACAGGGGGAATGAGCAGTTCTTC